One and the same sample provided the 6 T cell receptor beta chains below, sequenced in a study of T cells in Graves' hyperthyroidism and ophthalmopathy. Amplification targeted TCR beta CDR3 regions from RNA transcripts. The HTBI primer set served for first-round RT-PCR of the TCR CDR3. TCRdb analysed the multiplex PCR reads with MiXCR anew, one entry per CDR3 protein. This sample has approximately 610,000 distinct CDR3 sequences, with over 12% found just once. Sequencing was carried out using blood. These receptors all stem from a middle-aged woman with Graves' ophthalmopathy.

This clonotype appeared many times. The genes are TRBV30 and TRBJ1-5; D is perhaps TRBD1 (6 bases). V was trimmed by 3 bases and J by 3 bases, leaving 18 bases between them. CDR1 GTSNPN and CDR2 SVGIG come from the germline V gene (reference sequence). The CDR3 is made up of 16 amino acids. The CDR3 coding sequence is TGTGCCTGGAGCGCCGGGGGGGGCTCGTTCAATCAGCCCCAGCATTTT. Translated: CAWSAGGGSFNQPQHF.

The sample holds many counts of this clonotype. The V and J genes are TRBV9 and TRBJ1-5; 10 positions agree with TRBD1. Germline assignment: CDR1 SGDLS and CDR2 YYNGEE. This CDR3 contains 15 residues. With 3 bases clipped from V and 7 bases from J, the junction kept 7 bases outside the gene matches. The CDR3 sequence: CASSDGTGEWQPQHF. In DNA, the CDR3 is TGTGCCAGCAGCGATGGGACAGGGGAGTGGCAGCCCCAGCATTTT.

This clonotype was recorded many times. The gene calls are TRBV6-4 and TRBJ1-2, with 7 bases that match TRBD1. The germline V gene encodes CDR1 MRHNA and CDR2 SNTAGT. The CDR3 totals 13 residues. Trimming removed 0 bases from V and 6 bases from J; junction bases left unmatched: 1. The CDR3 sequence: CASSDSGGDGYTF. The CDR3 nucleotides are TGTGCCAGCAGTGACTCAGGGGGCGATGGCTACACCTTC.

J is TRBJ2-7 and V is TRBV4-2, with TRBD1 matching over 7 bases. The CDR3 sequence is 16 residues long. The V segment lost 2 bases and the J segment 3 bases; nucleotides outside the gene matches: 10. Germline assignment: CDR1 LGHNA and CDR2 YNFKEQ. The CDR3 DNA reads TGTGCCAGCAGCCAAACGGGGACAGTCTATCTCTACGAGCAGTACTTC. It is translated as CASSQTGTVYLYEQYF.

In its sample, this clonotype was seen many times. The rearrangement joins TRBV5-1 to TRBJ1-2; no reliable D call. The germline V and J ends were trimmed by 3 bases and 2 bases, with 11 bases remaining between them. Per the germline V gene, CDR1 is SGHRS and CDR2 is YFSETQ. This CDR3 spans 14 amino acids. Written as DNA, the CDR3 is TGCGCCAGCAGCTCTGGGGAGCGGAACTATGGCTACACCTTC. It is translated as CASSSGERNYGYTF. The full variable domain, completed using reference TRBV5-1 and TRBJ1-2, is KAGVTQTPRYLIKTRGQQVTLSCSPISGHRSVSWYQQTPGQGLQFLFEYFSETQRNKGNFPGRFSGRQFSNSRSEMNVSTLELGDSALYLCASSSGERNYGYTFGSGTRLTVV.

This clonotype came up many times. The chain carries TRBV15 and TRBJ2-7, with D possibly being TRBD2 (5 bases). Germline V gene lookup returns CDR1 LNHNV and CDR2 YYDKDF (reference sequence). The V gene lost 1 base and the J gene lost 7 bases, with 14 bases spanning the gap. The CDR3 is 14 residues long. The DNA of the CDR3 is TGTGCCACCAGCAGAGTCGCGGGCGGTCGGGAGCAGTACTTC. As protein: CATSRVAGGREQYF.